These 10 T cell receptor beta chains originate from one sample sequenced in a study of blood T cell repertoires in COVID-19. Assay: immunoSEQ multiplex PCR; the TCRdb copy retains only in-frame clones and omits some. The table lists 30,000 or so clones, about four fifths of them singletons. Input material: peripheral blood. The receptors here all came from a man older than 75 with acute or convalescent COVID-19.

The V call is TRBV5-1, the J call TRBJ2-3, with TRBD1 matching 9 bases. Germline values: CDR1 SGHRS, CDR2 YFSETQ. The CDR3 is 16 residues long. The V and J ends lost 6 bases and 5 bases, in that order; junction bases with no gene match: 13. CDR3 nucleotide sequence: TGCGCCAGCACCATCTTCAGGGGACAGGGTGAAGATACGCAGTATTTT. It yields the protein CASTIFRGQGEDTQYF.

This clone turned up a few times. This CDR3 reads CASSYFSGANQYF. CDR3 bases: TGTGCCAGCAGTTATTTTAGCGGGGCGAACCAGTACTTC. The chain joins TRBV6-2 or TRBV6-3 to TRBJ2-5, with 8 nucleotides matching TRBD2. V trimming: 3 bases; J trimming: 10 bases; junction bases outside the gene matches: 7. Germline V CDR1 and CDR2: MNHEY, SVGEGT. The CDR3 totals 13 residues.

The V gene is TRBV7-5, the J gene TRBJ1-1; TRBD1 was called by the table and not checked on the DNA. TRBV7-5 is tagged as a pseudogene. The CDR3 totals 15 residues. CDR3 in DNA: TGTGCCAGAAGCTTACTTCAGTTCATGAACACTGAAGCTTTCTTT. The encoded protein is CARSLLQFMNTEAFF.

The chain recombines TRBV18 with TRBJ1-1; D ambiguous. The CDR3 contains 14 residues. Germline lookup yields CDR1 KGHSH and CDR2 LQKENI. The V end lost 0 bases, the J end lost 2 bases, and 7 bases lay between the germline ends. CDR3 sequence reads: CASSPPAGNTEAFF. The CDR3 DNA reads TGTGCCAGCTCACCACCGGCAGGAAACACTGAAGCTTTCTTT.

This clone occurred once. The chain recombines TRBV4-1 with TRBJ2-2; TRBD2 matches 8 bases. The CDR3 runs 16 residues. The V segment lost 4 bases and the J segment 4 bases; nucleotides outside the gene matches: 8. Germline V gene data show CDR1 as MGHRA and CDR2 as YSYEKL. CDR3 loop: CASSPGRGEVTGELFF. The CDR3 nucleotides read TGCGCCAGCAGCCCAGGGCGGGGGGAGGTCACCGGGGAGCTGTTTTTT.

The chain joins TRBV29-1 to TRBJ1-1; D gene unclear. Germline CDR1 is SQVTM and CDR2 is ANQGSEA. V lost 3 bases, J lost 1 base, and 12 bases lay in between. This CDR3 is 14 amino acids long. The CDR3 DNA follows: TGCAGCGTTGATTACCGGGTAGGGAACACTGAAGCTTTCTTT. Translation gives CSVDYRVGNTEAFF.

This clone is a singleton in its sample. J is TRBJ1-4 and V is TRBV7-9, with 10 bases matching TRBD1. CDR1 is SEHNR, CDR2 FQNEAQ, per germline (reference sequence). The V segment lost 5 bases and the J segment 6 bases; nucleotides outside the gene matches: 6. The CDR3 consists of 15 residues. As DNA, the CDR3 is TGTGCCAGCAGCCGAAAGGGGACAGGGGATGAAAAACTGTTTTTT. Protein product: CASSRKGTGDEKLFF.

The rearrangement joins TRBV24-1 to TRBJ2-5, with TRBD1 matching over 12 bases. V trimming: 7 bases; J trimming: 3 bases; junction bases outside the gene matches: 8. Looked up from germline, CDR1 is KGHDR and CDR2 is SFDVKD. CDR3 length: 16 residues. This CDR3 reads CATRGQGAHEKETQYF. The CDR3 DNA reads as TGTGCCACCAGGGGACAGGGGGCGCACGAAAAAGAGACCCAGTACTTC.

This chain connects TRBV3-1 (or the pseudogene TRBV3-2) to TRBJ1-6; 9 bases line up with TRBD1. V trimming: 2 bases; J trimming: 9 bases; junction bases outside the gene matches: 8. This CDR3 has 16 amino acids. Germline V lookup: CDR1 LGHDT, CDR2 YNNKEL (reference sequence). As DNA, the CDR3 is TGTGCCAGCAGCCAACGAAACAGGGGGCAAGGTTCACCCCTCCACTTT. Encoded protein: CASSQRNRGQGSPLHF.

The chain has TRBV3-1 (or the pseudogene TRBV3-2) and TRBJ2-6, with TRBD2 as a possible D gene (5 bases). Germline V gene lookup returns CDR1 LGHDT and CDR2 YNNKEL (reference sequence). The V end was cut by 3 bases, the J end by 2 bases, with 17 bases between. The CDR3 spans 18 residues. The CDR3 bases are TGTGCCAGCAGCCAGCACCCCGGGAAGACCGCTGGGGCCAACGTCCTGACTTTC. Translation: CASSQHPGKTAGANVLTF.